A single sample is the source of the 17 T cell receptor beta chains below, sequenced in a study of blood T cell dynamics during melanoma immunotherapy. Profiled with immunoSEQ multiplex PCR; TCRdb holds only in-frame clones, not every one. The table lists some 9,100 clones, 85% to 90% of them singletons. As to time point: week 3, after first cycle of checkpoint inhibitor. The sequencing here drew on blood, taken from a patient treated with checkpoint blockade. Every receptor here comes from a human donor with melanoma.

The J gene is TRBJ2-1, the V gene TRBV29-1, with a possible D match to TRBD1 (7 bases). CDR1 SQVTM and CDR2 ANQGSEA come from the germline V gene. The CDR3 length is 15 residues. Between the trimmed V and J ends, which lost 7 bases and 8 bases, there was a span of 24 bases. As DNA, the CDR3 is TGCAGCGCCTTCATTGCGGGACAGAGCAAGGATGAGCAGTTCTTC. Translating it yields CSAFIAGQSKDEQFF.

V is TRBV29-1 and J is TRBJ1-1; TRBD1 matches at 7 bases. Looked up from germline, CDR1 is SQVTM and CDR2 is ANQGSEA. V lost 7 bases and J lost 1; bases outside the gene matches: 6. This CDR3 has 13 residues. CDR3 in amino acids: CSASGQRNTEAFF. CDR3 in DNA: TGCAGCGCTTCGGGACAGAGGAACACTGAAGCTTTCTTT.

In its sample, this clone was seen a few times. The V gene is TRBV19, the J gene TRBJ1-2; D possibly corresponds to TRBD1 (6 bases). The CDR3 is made up of 14 amino acids. The V gene's germline CDR1 is LNHDA and CDR2 SQIVND (reference sequence). V shed 3 bases and J shed 4 bases, with 12 bases lying between them. The CDR3 nucleotides read TGTGCCAGTAGTATCCCGGGACACCCCTATGGCTACACCTTC. Its protein product is CASSIPGHPYGYTF.

This chain connects TRBV11-3 to TRBJ1-4; 11 bases fit TRBD1. Germline V lookup: CDR1 SGHNT, CDR2 YENEEA. The CDR3 length is 20 residues. V shed 0 bases and J 0 bases; nucleotides not matched to a gene: 9. The CDR3: CASSLESCGGQGATNEKLFF. The DNA for the CDR3 is TGTGCCAGCAGCTTAGAATCGTGTGGGGGACAGGGGGCAACTAATGAAAAACTGTTTTTT. Full variable domain (outside the CDR3, taken from reference TRBV11-3 and TRBJ1-4): EAGVVQSPRYKIIEKKQPVAFWCNPISGHNTLYWYLQNLGQGPELLIRYENEEAVDDSQLPKDRFSAERLKGVDSTLKIQPAELGDSAVYLCASSLESCGGQGATNEKLFFGSGTQLSVL.

This clone was found once. CDR3 loop: CASSQVQGADTQYF. The CDR3 DNA follows: TGTGCCAGCAGCCAGGTACAGGGCGCAGATACGCAGTATTTT. V is TRBV7-9 and J is TRBJ2-3; the D gene is possibly TRBD1 (6 bases). Germline V gives CDR1 SEHNR, CDR2 FQNEAQ (reference sequence). V was cut by 5 bases and J by 4 bases, with 13 bases left in between. CDR3 length: 14 residues.

The gene calls are TRBV5-8 and TRBJ1-2; D unresolved. V was pared by 3 bases and J by 4 bases, with 10 bases between. Germline V CDR1 and CDR2: SGHTS, YDEGEE. This CDR3 has 13 residues. The CDR3 here is CASSSLTSYGYTF. The CDR3 DNA reads as TGTGCCAGCAGCTCTCTTACTAGCTATGGCTACACCTTC.

This chain uses TRBV9 with TRBJ1-2; D gene unclear. This CDR3 has 12 amino acids. Germline V gives CDR1 SGDLS, CDR2 YYNGEE. Trimming removed 4 bases from V and 5 bases from J, with 9 bases in between. The CDR3 sequence: CASSSRGYGYTF. The DNA of the CDR3 is TGTGCCAGCAGCTCCCGCGGGTATGGCTACACCTTC. Full variable domain (missing parts from reference TRBV9 and TRBJ1-2): DSGVTQTPKHLITATGQRVTLRCSPRSGDLSVYWYQQSLDQGLQFLIQYYNGEERAKGNILERFSAQQFPDLHSELNLSSLELGDSALYFCASSSRGYGYTFGSGTRLTVV.

The chain carries TRBV6-5 and TRBJ1-1; TRBD1 matches 7 bases. The V and J ends lost 5 bases and 5 bases, in that order; junction bases with no gene match: 8. CDR1 and CDR2 from the germline V gene are MNHEY and SVGAGI. CDR3 length: 14 amino acids. The CDR3 protein is CASSRRQGVTEAFF. The CDR3 DNA is TGTGCCAGCAGTCGACGACAGGGCGTAACTGAAGCTTTCTTT.

The rearrangement uses TRBV7-9 and TRBJ2-5, with a tentative D call TRBD2 (5 bases). The J call is uncertain, as TRBJ2-7 better fits the DNA end. Germline CDR1 reads SEHNR; CDR2 reads FQNEAQ (reference sequence). This CDR3 region has 13 residues. The CDR3 coding sequence is TGTGCCAGCACCCCCGGGGATTTCGGCGAGCAGTACTTC. This sequence encodes CASTPGDFGEQYF.

This sequence joins TRBV25-1 and TRBJ2-3, with TRBD1 matching over 8 bases. Germline V gives CDR1 MGHDK, CDR2 SYGVNS. V dropped 7 bases and J dropped 1; count of bases not matched to a gene: 13. This CDR3 has 17 residues. CDR3 sequence (DNA): TGTGCCAGCACCCCTAAACTGGCAGGGGGCGGCACAGATACGCAGTATTTT. Protein product: CASTPKLAGGGTDTQYF. Together with reference TRBV25-1 and TRBJ2-3, the CDR3 gives the full variable domain: EADIYQTPRYLVIGTGKKITLECSQTMGHDKMYWYQQDPGMELHLIHYSYGVNSTEKGDLSSESTVSRIRTEHFPLTLESARPSHTSQYLCASTPKLAGGGTDTQYFGPGTRLTVL.

The CDR3: CAWSVRPGRGTDTQYF. The CDR3 nucleotides read TGTGCCTGGAGTGTACGCCCCGGGAGGGGAACAGATACGCAGTATTTT. The chain combines TRBV30 with TRBJ2-3; 8 bases are a match to TRBD2. Germline V gene lookup returns CDR1 GTSNPN and CDR2 SVGIG (reference sequence). The CDR3 runs 16 residues. The trim removed 0 bases at V and 3 bases at J, leaving 8 bases unmatched.

The sample holds one count of this clone. The chain employs TRBV13 and TRBJ2-7, with TRBD1 matching over 7 bases. The CDR3 is 13 residues long. V shed 1 base, J shed 7 bases, and the junction held 4 bases outside the gene matches. Per germline, CDR1 PRHDT and CDR2 FYEKMQ (reference sequence). Written as DNA, the CDR3 is TGTGCCAGCAGCTTAGCCCCACAGGGGGAGCAGTACTTC. Translating gives CASSLAPQGEQYF.

A single count supports this clone. The CDR3 sequence is CASDINGGQQETQYF. The CDR3 nucleotides are TGTGCCAGCGATATTAACGGGGGACAGCAAGAGACCCAGTACTTC. This chain joins TRBV7-9 and TRBJ2-5, with D perhaps matching TRBD1 (7 bases). The CDR3 is 15 amino acids. V was pared by 8 bases and J by 2 bases, with 18 bases between. The germline gives CDR1 SEHNR, CDR2 FQNEAQ (reference sequence).

The V and J genes are TRBV10-3 and TRBJ1-2; D is perhaps TRBD1 (6 bases). With 2 bases removed from V and 5 bases from J, the gap between germline ends came to 15 bases. The CDR3 runs 15 residues. Germline lookup yields CDR1 ENHRY and CDR2 SYGVKD. In DNA form, the CDR3 reads TGTGCCATCAGTGAGGGCTCAGGGGTTAAGTATGGCTACACCTTC. It specifies CAISEGSGVKYGYTF.

The rearrangement joins TRBV29-1 to TRBJ1-2; D is undetermined. V lost 5 bases and J lost 3, with 7 bases in between. The germline V gene encodes CDR1 SQVTM and CDR2 ANQGSEA. The length of the CDR3 is 11 residues. The CDR3 DNA reads TGCAGCGTTTCCTCCGACTATGGCTACACCTTC. It translates to CSVSSDYGYTF.

The V call is TRBV5-6, the J call TRBJ2-7, with TRBD1 as a possible D gene (7 bases). The V end lost 0 bases, the J end lost 4 bases, and 11 bases lay between the germline ends. The CDR3 contains 14 residues. Germline V gene data show CDR1 as SGHDT and CDR2 as YYEEEE. Here the CDR3 reads CASSLAGGRYEQYF. The CDR3, as DNA: TGTGCCAGCAGCTTGGCAGGGGGGAGGTACGAGCAGTACTTC. The whole variable domain, remainder taken from reference TRBV5-6 and TRBJ2-7, is DAGVTQSPTHLIKTRGQQVTLRCSPKSGHDTVSWYQQALGQGPQFIFQYYEEEERQRGNFPDRFSGHQFPNYSSELNVNALLLGDSALYLCASSLAGGRYEQYFGPGTRLTVT.

The rearrangement joins TRBV30 to TRBJ2-1, with TRBD2 matching 11 bases. Germline V lookup: CDR1 GTSNPN, CDR2 SVGIG (reference sequence). This CDR3 is built from 16 residues. The J segment lost 4 bases and the V segment lost 2 bases, leaving 7 bases of the junction unmatched. The CDR3 reads CAWSLSSGGAYNEQFF. The CDR3, as DNA: TGTGCCTGGAGTTTGAGTAGCGGGGGGGCGTACAATGAGCAGTTCTTC.